The 5 T cell receptor beta chains in this list originate from one sample, sequenced in a study of blood T cell repertoires in COVID-19. Profiled with immunoSEQ multiplex PCR; TCRdb holds only in-frame clones, not every one. Among approximately 250,000 clones listed, about 91% were seen once. Sequenced: PBMCs or T cells enriched from blood (not recorded which). The receptors were sampled from a woman aged 40 to 49 with acute COVID-19.

This chain links TRBV27 with TRBJ1-2; 7 bases are shared with TRBD1. V lost 3 bases to trimming and J lost 5 bases; unmatched junction nucleotides: 6. Germline assignment: CDR1 MNHEY and CDR2 SMNVEV (reference sequence). This CDR3 is built from 14 residues. In DNA form, the CDR3 reads TGTGCCAGCAGTTTGTCGGGACAGCTATATGGCTACACCTTC. Translation: CASSLSGQLYGYTF.

The chain joins TRBV12-5 to TRBJ2-3; TRBD2 agrees at 8 bases. CDR1 and CDR2 from the germline V gene are LGHNT and FRNRAP. J was trimmed by 4 bases and V by 7 bases; bases with no gene match: 10. CDR3 length: 15 residues. CDR3 in amino acids: CASAWGYGGADTQYF. The CDR3 DNA reads TGTGCTAGTGCCTGGGGGTACGGGGGGGCAGATACGCAGTATTTT.

Written as DNA, the CDR3 is TGTGCCAGCAGGTTGACAGGGTCAAGGACAGATACGCAGTATTTT. Its translation: CASRLTGSRTDTQYF. The V gene is TRBV7-2, the J gene TRBJ2-3; 7 bases match TRBD1. V shed 6 bases and J 3 bases; nucleotides not matched to a gene: 9. The CDR3 length is 15 residues. Germline CDR1 is SGHTA and CDR2 is FQGNSA.

The V call is TRBV12-2, the J call TRBJ2-4; the table gives TRBD2 as D, unverified against the DNA. TRBV12-2 constitutes a pseudogene. This CDR3 has 16 amino acids. The CDR3 bases are TGTGCAAGTCGCAAGCCACCTCGAATAGCCAAAAACATTCAGTACTTC. Its translation is CASRKPPRIAKNIQYF.

The chain uses TRBV7-2 and TRBJ2-1, with 15 bases identical to TRBD2. CDR1 is SGHTA and CDR2 is FQGNSA in the germline V gene. V trimming: 6 bases; J trimming: 6 bases; junction bases outside the gene matches: 3. CDR3 length: 15 residues. The CDR3 reads CASRWTSGGANEQFF. In DNA form, the CDR3 reads TGTGCCAGCAGATGGACTAGCGGGGGGGCCAATGAGCAGTTCTTC. Together with reference TRBV7-2 and TRBJ2-1, the CDR3 gives the full variable domain: GAGVSQSPSNKVTEKGKDVELRCDPISGHTALYWYRQSLGQGLEFLIYFQGNSAPDKSGLPSDRFSAERTGGSVSTLTIQRTQQEDSAVYLCASRWTSGGANEQFFGPGTRLTVL.